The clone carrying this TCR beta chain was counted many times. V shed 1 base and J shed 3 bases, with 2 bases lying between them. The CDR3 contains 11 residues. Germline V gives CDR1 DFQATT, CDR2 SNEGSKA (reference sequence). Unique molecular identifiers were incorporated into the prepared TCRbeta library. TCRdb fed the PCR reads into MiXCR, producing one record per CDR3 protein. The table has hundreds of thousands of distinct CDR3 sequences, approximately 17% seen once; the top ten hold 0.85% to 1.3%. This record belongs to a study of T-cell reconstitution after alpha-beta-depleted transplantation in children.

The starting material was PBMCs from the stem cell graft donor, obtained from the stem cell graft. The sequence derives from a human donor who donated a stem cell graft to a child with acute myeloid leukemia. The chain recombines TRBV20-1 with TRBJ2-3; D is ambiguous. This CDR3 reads CSARGTDTQYF. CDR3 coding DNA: TGCAGTGCTAGAGGGACAGATACGCAGTATTTT.